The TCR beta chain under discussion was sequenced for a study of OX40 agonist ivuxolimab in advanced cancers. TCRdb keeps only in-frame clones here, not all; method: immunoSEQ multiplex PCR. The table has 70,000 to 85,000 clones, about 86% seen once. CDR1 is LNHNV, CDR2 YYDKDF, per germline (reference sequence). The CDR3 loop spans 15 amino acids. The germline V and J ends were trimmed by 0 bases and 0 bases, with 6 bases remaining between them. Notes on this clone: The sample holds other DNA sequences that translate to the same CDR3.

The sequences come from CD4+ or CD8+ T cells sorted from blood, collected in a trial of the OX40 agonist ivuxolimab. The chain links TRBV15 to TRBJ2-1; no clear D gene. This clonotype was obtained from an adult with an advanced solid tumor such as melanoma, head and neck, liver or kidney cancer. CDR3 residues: CATSREQSSYNEQFF. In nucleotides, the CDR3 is TGTGCCACCAGCAGAGAGCAGAGCTCCTACAATGAGCAGTTCTTC.